This TCR beta chain was sequenced during a study of T-cell reconstitution after alpha-beta-depleted transplantation in children. For TCRbeta, the library was prepared with unique molecular identifiers. TCRdb called the PCR reads again in MiXCR, with one record for every CDR3 protein. The repertoire holds around 600,000 distinct CDR3 sequences, with around 23% as singletons. The V gene's germline CDR1 is MNHNS and CDR2 SASEGT. The CDR3 is 15 amino acids. J lost 3 bases, V lost 3 bases, and 4 bases had no gene match. Study findings and constraints: Certain patients had high TCRbeta diversity at day 60, and it came from recipient T cells and thymic progenitors that survived.

With regard to this clonotype: Its antigen is unidentified.

The rearrangement links TRBV6-1 to TRBJ2-7, with 11 bases fitting TRBD1. This receptor was taken from a boy in the first two years of life who had a stem cell transplant for acute myeloid leukemia, so the T cells may come from the graft donor. This sample comprised PBMCs, mostly from graft donor cells, obtained 360 days after TCRalphabeta/CD19-depleted stem cell transplant. The CDR3 protein is CASSERTGGNYEQYV. The CDR3 DNA sequence: TGTGCCAGCAGTGAGAGGACAGGGGGCAACTACGAGCAGTACGTC.